The source of this T cell receptor (beta chain) is a study of technical replicates of blood from a few donors. The V gene end was trimmed by 4 bases and the J gene end by 2 bases; junction bases not matched to a gene: 7. The CDR3 contains 15 residues. The V gene's germline CDR1 is MNHEY and CDR2 SVGAGI. This table comes from immunoSEQ multiplex PCR, and its TCRdb copy is limited to in-frame clones, with some not included. Of some 70,000 clones in the sample, approximately 88% were seen once. The TCR was taken from a human donor in good health. Some clones in this sample may be carry-over from other donors' samples. Sequencing was performed on PBMCs. The rearrangement joins TRBV6-5 to TRBJ2-7, with 8 bases lining up with TRBD1. CDR3: CASSSPDRVPYEQYF. The CDR3 bases are TGTGCCAGCAGTTCCCCGGACAGGGTCCCCTACGAGCAGTACTTC.